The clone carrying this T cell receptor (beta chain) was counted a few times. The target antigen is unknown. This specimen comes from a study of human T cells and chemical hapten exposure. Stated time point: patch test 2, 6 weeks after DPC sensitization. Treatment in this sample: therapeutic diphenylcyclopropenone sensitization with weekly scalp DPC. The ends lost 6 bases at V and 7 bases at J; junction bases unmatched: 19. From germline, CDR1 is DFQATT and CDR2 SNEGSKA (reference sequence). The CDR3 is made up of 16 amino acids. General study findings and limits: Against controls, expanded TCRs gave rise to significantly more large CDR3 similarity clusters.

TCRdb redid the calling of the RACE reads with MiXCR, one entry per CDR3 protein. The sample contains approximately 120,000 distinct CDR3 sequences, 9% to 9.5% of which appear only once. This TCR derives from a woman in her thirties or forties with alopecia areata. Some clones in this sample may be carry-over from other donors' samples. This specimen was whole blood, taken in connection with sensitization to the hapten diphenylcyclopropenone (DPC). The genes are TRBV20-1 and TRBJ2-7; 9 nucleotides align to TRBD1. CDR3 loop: CSAVPGTGINSGEQYF. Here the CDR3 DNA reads TGCAGTGCCGTACCCGGGACAGGGATCAACTCGGGGGAGCAGTACTTC.